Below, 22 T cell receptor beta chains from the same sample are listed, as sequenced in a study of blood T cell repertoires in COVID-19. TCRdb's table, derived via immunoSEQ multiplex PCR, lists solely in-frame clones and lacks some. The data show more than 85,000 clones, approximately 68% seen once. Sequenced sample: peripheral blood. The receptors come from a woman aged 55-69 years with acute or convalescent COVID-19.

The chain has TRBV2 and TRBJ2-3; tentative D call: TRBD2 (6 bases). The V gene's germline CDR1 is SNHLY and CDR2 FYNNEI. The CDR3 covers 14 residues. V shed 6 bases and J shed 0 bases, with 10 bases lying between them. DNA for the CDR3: TGTGCCAGCAGGCCACTAGCTAGCACAGATACGCAGTATTTT. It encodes CASRPLASTDTQYF. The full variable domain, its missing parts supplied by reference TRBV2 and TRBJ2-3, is EPEVTQTPSHQVTQMGQEVILRCVPISNHLYFYWYRQILGQKVEFLVSFYNNEISEKSEIFDDQFSVERPDGSNFTLKIRSTKLEDSAMYFCASRPLASTDTQYFGPGTRLTVL.

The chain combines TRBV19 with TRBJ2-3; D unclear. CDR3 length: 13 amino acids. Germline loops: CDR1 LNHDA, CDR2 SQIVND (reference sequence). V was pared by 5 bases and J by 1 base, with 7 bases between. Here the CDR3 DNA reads TGTGCCAGTAGTGCCTCGGGCACAGATACGCAGTATTTT. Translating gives CASSASGTDTQYF.

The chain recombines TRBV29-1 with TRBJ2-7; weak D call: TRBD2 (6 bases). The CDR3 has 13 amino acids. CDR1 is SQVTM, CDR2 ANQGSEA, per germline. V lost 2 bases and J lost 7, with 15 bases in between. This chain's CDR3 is CSVEFAGTREQYF. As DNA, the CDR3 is TGCAGCGTTGAATTTGCGGGGACCCGGGAGCAGTACTTC.

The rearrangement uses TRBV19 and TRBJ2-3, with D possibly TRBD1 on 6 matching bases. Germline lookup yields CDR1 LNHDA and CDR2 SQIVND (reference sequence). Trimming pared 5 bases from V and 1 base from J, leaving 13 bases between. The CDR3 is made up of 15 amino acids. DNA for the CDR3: TGTGCCAGTAGTGACCACAGGGTTGGCACAGATACGCAGTATTTT. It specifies CASSDHRVGTDTQYF.

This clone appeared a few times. The CDR3 here is CASSLRTPSEANEKLFF. CDR3 bases: TGTGCCAGCAGCTTGAGGACACCCTCAGAGGCTAATGAAAAACTGTTTTTT. This sequence joins TRBV7-3 and TRBJ1-4, with TRBD1 as a possible D gene (5 bases). The germline CDR1 and CDR2 sequences are SGHTA and FQGTGA. V gave up 3 bases and J gave up 3 bases, with 17 bases separating them. There are 17 residues in the CDR3.

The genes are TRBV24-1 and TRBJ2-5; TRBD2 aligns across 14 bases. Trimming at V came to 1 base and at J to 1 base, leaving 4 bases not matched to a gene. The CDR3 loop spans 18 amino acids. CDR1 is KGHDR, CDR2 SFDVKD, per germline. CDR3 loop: CATSDFGLAGGRQETQYF. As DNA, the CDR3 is TGTGCCACCAGTGATTTTGGACTAGCGGGGGGCCGCCAAGAGACCCAGTACTTC.

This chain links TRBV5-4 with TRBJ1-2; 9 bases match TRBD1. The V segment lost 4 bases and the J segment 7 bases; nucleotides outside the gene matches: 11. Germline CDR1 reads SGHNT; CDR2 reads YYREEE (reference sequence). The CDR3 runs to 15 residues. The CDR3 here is CASSTDRDRVIGYTF. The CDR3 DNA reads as TGTGCCAGCAGCACGGACCGGGACAGGGTAATTGGCTACACCTTC.

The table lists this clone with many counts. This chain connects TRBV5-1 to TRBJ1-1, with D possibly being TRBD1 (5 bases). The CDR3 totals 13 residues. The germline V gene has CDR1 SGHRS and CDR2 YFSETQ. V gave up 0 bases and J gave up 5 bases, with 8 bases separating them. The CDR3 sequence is CASSLDQGTEAFF. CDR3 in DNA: TGCGCCAGCAGCTTGGACCAGGGTACTGAAGCTTTCTTT.

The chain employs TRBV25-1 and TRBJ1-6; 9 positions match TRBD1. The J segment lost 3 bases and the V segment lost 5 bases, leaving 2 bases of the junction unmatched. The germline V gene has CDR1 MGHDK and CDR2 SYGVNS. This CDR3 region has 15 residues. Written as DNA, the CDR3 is TGTGCCAGCAGTCAGACAGGGGGCTATAATTCACCCCTCCACTTT. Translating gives CASSQTGGYNSPLHF.

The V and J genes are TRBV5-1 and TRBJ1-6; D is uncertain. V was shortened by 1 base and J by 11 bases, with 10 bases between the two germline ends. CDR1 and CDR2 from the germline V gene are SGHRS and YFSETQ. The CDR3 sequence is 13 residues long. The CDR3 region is CASSLSEEAPLHF. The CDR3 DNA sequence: TGCGCCAGCAGCTTGTCCGAAGAGGCACCCCTCCACTTT.

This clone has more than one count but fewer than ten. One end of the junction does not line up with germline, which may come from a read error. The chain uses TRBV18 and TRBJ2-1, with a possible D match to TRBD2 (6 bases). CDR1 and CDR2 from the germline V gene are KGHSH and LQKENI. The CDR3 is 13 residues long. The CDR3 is CASSADPTGEPFF. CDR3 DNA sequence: TGTGCCAGCTCAGCGGACCCAACGGGGGAGCCGTTCTTC.

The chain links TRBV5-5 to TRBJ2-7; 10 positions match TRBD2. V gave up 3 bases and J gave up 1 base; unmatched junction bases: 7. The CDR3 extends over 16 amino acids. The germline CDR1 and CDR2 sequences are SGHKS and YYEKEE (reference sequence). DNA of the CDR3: TGTGCCAGCAGCTATCCTAGCGGGGGCCTTTCCTACGAGCAGTACTTC. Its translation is CASSYPSGGLSYEQYF.

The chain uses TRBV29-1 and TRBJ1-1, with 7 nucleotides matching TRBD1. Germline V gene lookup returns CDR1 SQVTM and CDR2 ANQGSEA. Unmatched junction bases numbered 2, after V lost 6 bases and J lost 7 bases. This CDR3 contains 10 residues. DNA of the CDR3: TGCAGCGTGGGACAGATTGAAGCTTTCTTT. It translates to CSVGQIEAFF.

As DNA, the CDR3 is TGTGCCAGCAGCTTACAGGGAATTGGGGTGGACGAGCAGTACTTC. Translating it yields CASSLQGIGVDEQYF. V and J are TRBV11-2 and TRBJ2-7, with a tentative D call TRBD1 (5 bases). The CDR3 has 15 amino acids. V was clipped by 2 bases and J by 5 bases, with 16 bases between them. From germline, CDR1 is SGHAT and CDR2 FQNNGV.

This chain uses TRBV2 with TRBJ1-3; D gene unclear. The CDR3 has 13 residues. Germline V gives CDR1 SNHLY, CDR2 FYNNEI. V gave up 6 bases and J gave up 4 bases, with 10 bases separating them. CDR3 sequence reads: CASRVNAGNTIYF. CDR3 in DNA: TGTGCCAGCAGGGTAAACGCGGGAAACACCATATATTTT.

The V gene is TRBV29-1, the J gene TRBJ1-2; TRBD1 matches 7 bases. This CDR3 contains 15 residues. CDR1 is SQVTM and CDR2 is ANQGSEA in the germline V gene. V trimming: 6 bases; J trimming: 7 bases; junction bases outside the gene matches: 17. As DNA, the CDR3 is TGCAGCGTCGCATCATTTGACAGGGACGAAGTTGGCTACACCTTC. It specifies CSVASFDRDEVGYTF.

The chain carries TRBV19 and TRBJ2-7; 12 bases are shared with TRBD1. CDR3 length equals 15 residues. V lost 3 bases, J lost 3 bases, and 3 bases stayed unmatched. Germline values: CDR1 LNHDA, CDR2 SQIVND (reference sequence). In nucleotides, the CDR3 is TGTGCCAGTAGTATCGGGACAGGGGGCCTCTACGAGCAGTACTTC. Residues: CASSIGTGGLYEQYF. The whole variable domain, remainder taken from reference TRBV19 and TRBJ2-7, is DGGITQSPKYLFRKEGQNVTLSCEQNLNHDAMYWYRQDPGQGLRLIYYSQIVNDFQKGDIAEGYSVSREKKESFPLTVTSAQKNPTAFYLCASSIGTGGLYEQYFGPGTRLTVT.

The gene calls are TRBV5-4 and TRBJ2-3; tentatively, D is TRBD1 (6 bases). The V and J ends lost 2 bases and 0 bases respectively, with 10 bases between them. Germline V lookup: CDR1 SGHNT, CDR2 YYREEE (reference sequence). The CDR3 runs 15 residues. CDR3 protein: CASSFKTGSTDTQYF. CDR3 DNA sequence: TGTGCCAGCAGCTTCAAGACAGGTAGCACAGATACGCAGTATTTT.

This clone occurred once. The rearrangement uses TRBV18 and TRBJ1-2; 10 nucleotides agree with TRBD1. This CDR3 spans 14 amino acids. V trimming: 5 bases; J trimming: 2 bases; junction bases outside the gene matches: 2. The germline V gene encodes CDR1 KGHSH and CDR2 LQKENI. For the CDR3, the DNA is TGTGCCAGCTCAGCGGGACAGGGGAACTATGGCTACACCTTC. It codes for CASSAGQGNYGYTF.

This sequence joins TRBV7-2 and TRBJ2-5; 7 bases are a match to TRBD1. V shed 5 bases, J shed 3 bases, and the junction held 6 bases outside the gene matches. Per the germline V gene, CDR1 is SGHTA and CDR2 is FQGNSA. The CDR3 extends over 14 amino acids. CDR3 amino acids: CASSPGGPKETQYF. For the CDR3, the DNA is TGTGCCAGCAGCCCAGGGGGACCCAAAGAGACCCAGTACTTC.

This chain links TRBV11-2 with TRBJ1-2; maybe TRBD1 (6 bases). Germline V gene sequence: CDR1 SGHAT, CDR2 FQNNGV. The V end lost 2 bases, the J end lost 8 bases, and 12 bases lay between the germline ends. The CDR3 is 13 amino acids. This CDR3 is CASSLRTEGGYTF. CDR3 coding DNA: TGTGCCAGCAGCTTAAGGACAGAAGGAGGCTACACCTTC.

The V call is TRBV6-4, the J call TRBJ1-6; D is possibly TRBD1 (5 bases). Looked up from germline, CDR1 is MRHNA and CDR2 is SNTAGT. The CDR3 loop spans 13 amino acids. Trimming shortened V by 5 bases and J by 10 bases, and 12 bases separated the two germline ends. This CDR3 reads CASSPSGNSPLHF. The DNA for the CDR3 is TGTGCCAGCAGTCCTTCAGGGAACTCACCCCTCCACTTT.